These T cell receptor beta chains were read from a single sample in a study of cytomegalovirus exposure and HLA in healthy donors. Some clones are missing from TCRdb's copy, which holds only in-frame ones; the method was immunoSEQ multiplex PCR. The sample carries 150,000 to 250,000 clones, 70% to 85% recorded once. Sequenced material: PBMCs. The source of these receptors is a boy aged 2 to 10 in good health and CMV-seronegative. CDR3s include the opening cysteine and the closing phenylalanine or tryptophan. D genes are given only for firm matches. The listing skips clone size in some rows; elsewhere it reads once, few, many or a size class.

NA,TRBJ2-1,NA,TRBV7-2,TGTGCCAGCAGCCCCCGTTGGCCCAATTACAATGAGCAGTTCTTC,CASSPRWPNYNEQFF
NA,TRBJ2-1,NA,TRBV5-1,TGCGCCAGCAGCTTGGGGGCAGGGGATGAGCAGTTCTTC,CASSLGAGDEQFF
NA,TRBJ2-3,NA,TRBV11-2,TGTGCCAGCAGCTTAAGAGAGGCGGGAATAGATACGCAGTATTTT,CASSLREAGIDTQYF
once,TRBJ1-2,TRBD1,TRBV5-4,TGTGCCAGCAGCGGCCTGGGACAGCTGATTAATGGCTACACCTTC,CASSGLGQLINGYTF
NA,TRBJ2-7,NA,TRBV7-9,TGTTCCAGCAGCCCGACGGGGAGCTACGAGCAGTACTTC,CSSSPTGSYEQYF
NA,TRBJ1-3,NA,TRBV7-9,TGTGCCAGCAGCTTAGAAGAGGTTGACACCATATATTTT,CASSLEEVDTIYF
NA,TRBJ2-7,NA,TRBV19,TGTGCCAGTAGTTTCAGGGATTGCGAGCAGTACTTC,CASSFRDCEQYF
NA,TRBJ1-5,TRBD1,TRBV7-2,TGTGCCAGCAGCTTCCAGGGGGCGAGTAGCAATCAGCCCCAGCATTTT,CASSFQGASSNQPQHF
NA,TRBJ2-1,NA,TRBV4-1,TGCGCCAGCAGCCAAGATGGGGCGTCTAGTGATTACAATGAGCAGTTCTTC,CASSQDGASSDYNEQFF
NA,TRBJ2-3,TRBD2,TRBV10-2,TGCGCCAGCAGGGGACTAGCAGATACGCAGTATTTT,CASRGLADTQYF
NA,TRBJ2-7,NA,TRBV27,TGTGCCAGCAGTTTACCGGGATCGAAAGCCCACGAGCAGTACTTC,CASSLPGSKAHEQYF
NA,TRBJ2-7,TRBD1,TRBV27,TGTGCCAGCAGTGACAGGGTCCACGAGCAGTACTTC,CASSDRVHEQYF
NA,TRBJ2-3,TRBD2,TRBV10-3,TGTGCCATCAGTAGAGCTCTAGCGGGGGGAGGCACAGATACGCAGTATTTT,CAISRALAGGGTDTQYF
once,TRBJ1-2,TRBD1,TRBV6-5,TGTGCCAGCAGGACAGGGACAGGGAACTATGGCTACACCTTC,CASRTGTGNYGYTF
NA,TRBJ1-1,NA,TRBV7-2,TGTGCCAGCGCGTGGAGCATGAACACTGAAGCTTTCTTT,CASAWSMNTEAFF
NA,TRBJ1-5,NA,TRBV2,TGTGCCAGCAGTGAAGTAAGGGGTAATCCATATAGCAATCAGCCCCAGCATTTT,CASSEVRGNPYSNQPQHF
NA,TRBJ1-1,NA,TRBV7-9,TGTGCCAGCAGCTTAACAGACCGGGGCACTGAAGCTTTCTTT,CASSLTDRGTEAFF
NA,TRBJ2-2,TRBD2,TRBV10-3,TGTGCCATCAGTGAAGATCTAGCGGGGGTTACCGGGGAGCTGTTTTTT,CAISEDLAGVTGELFF
NA,TRBJ1-2,NA,TRBV4-3,TGCGCCAGCAGCCAAGCCAGAATTAACTATGGCTACACCTTC,CASSQARINYGYTF
NA,TRBJ1-5,NA,TRBV2,TGTGCCAGCAGTGAAGACCGAAGGGGTGGGGATCAGCCCCAGCATTTT,CASSEDRRGGDQPQHF
few,TRBJ1-4,NA,TRBV30,TGTGCCTGGAGTCTAGGGGAGGCAACTAATGAAAAACTGTTTTTT,CAWSLGEATNEKLFF